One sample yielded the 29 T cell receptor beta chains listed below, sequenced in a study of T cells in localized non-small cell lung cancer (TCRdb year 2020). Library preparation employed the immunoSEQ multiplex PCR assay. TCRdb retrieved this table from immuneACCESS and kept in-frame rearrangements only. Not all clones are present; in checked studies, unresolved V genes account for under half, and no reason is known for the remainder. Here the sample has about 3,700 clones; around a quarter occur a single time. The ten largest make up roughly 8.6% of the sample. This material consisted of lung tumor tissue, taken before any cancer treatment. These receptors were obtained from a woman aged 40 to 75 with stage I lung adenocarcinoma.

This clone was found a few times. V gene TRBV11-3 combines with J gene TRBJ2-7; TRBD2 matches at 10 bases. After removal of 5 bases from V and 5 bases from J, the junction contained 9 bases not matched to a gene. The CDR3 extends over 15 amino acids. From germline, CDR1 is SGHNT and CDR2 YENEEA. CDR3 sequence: CASSQGLAISHEQYF. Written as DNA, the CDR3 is TGTGCCAGCAGCCAGGGACTAGCGATTTCCCACGAGCAGTACTTC.

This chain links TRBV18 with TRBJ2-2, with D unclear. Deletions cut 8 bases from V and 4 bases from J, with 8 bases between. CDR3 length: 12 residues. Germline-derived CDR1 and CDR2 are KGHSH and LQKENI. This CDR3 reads CASALVTGELFF. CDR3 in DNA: TGTGCCAGCGCGCTCGTCACCGGGGAGCTGTTTTTT.

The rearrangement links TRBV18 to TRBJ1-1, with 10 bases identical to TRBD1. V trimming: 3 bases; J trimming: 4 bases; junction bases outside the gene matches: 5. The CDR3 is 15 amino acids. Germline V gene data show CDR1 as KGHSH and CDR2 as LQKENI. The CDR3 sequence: CASSPTTGGGTEAFF. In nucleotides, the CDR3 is TGTGCCAGCTCACCCACGACAGGGGGCGGCACTGAAGCTTTCTTT. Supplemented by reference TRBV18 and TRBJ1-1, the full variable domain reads NAGVMQNPRHLVRRRGQEARLRCSPMKGHSHVYWYRQLPEEGLKFMVYLQKENIIDESGMPKERFSAEFPKEGPSILRIQQVVRGDSAAYFCASSPTTGGGTEAFFGQGTRLTVV.

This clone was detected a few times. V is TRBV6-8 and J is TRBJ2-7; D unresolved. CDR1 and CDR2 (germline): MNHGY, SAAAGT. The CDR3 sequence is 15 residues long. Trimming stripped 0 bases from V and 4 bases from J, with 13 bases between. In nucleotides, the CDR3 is TGTGCCAGCAGTTACTCCCTTACCGGTCCTTACGAGCAGTACTTC. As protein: CASSYSLTGPYEQYF.

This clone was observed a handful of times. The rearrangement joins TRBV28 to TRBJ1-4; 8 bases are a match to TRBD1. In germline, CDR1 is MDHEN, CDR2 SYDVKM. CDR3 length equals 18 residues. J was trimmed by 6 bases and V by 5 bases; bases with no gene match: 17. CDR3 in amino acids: CASSPLLPTGVEDEKLFF. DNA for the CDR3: TGTGCCAGCAGTCCCCTCCTCCCGACAGGGGTAGAGGATGAAAAACTGTTTTTT.

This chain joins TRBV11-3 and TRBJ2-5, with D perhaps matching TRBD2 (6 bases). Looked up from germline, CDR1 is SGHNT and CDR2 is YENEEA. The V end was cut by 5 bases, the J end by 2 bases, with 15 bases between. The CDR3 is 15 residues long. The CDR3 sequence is CASSPAPGLQETQYF. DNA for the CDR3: TGTGCCAGCAGCCCTGCCCCGGGACTTCAAGAGACCCAGTACTTC. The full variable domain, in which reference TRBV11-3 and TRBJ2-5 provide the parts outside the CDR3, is EAGVVQSPRYKIIEKKQPVAFWCNPISGHNTLYWYLQNLGQGPELLIRYENEEAVDDSQLPKDRFSAERLKGVDSTLKIQPAELGDSAVYLCASSPAPGLQETQYFGPGTRLLVL.

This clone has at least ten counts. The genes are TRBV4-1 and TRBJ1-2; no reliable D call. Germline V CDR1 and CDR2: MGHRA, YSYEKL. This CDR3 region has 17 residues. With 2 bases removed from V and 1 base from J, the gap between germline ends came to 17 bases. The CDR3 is CASSQTLVGIGNYGYTF. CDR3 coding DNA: TGCGCCAGCAGCCAAACCCTAGTGGGTATTGGTAACTATGGCTACACCTTC.

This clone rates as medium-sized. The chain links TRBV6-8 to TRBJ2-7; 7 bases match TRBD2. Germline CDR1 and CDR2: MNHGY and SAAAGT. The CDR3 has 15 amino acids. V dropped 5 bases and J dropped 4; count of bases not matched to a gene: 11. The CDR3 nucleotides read TGTGCCAGCAGTCTGGGGGAGGGCTTTGGGTACGAGCAGTACTTC. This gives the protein CASSLGEGFGYEQYF.

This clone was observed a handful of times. CDR3 region: CASSPRQGEGQPQHF. The CDR3 DNA follows: TGTGCCAGCTCACCCCGTCAGGGCGAAGGTCAGCCCCAGCATTTT. The V gene is TRBV18, the J gene TRBJ1-5; D is perhaps TRBD1 (5 bases). CDR1 and CDR2 from the germline V gene are KGHSH and LQKENI. This CDR3 comprises 15 residues. Trimming pared 3 bases from V and 6 bases from J, leaving 15 bases between.

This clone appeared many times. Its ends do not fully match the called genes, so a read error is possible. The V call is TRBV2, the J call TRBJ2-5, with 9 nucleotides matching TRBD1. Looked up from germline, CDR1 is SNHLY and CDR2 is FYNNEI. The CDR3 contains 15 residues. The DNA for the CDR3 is TGTGCCAGCAGAGAAGCGACAGGGGGTATGGAGACCCAGTACTTC. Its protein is CASREATGGMETQYF.

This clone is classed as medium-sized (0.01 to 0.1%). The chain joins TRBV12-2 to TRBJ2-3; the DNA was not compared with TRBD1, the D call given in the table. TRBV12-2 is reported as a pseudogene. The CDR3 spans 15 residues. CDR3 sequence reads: CASKFTGFDTDTQYF. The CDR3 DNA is TGTGCCAGTAAATTCACAGGGTTTGACACAGATACGCAGTATTTT.

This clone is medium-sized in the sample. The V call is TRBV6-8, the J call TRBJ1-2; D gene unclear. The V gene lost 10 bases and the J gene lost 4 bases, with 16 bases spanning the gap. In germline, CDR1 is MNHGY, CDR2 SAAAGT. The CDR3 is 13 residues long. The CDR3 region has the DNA TGTGCCATCAAAGAACACGTCGGCTATGGCTACACCTTC. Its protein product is CAIKEHVGYGYTF.

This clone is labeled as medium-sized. The DNA for the CDR3 is TGTGCCAGCAGCTGGCGCGACTACGCTGGAAACACCATATATTTT. Protein sequence: CASSWRDYAGNTIYF. This chain links TRBV11-3 with TRBJ1-3, with unresolved D. The V gene lost 4 bases and the J gene lost 2 bases, with 12 bases spanning the gap. Per the germline V gene, CDR1 is SGHNT and CDR2 is YENEEA. The CDR3 has 15 amino acids.

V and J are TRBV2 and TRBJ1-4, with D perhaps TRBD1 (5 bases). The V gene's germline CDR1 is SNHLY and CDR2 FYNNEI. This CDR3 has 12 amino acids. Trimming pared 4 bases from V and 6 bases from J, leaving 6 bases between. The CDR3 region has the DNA TGTGCCAGCAGTGGGGGGGATGAAAAACTGTTTTTT. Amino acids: CASSGGDEKLFF.

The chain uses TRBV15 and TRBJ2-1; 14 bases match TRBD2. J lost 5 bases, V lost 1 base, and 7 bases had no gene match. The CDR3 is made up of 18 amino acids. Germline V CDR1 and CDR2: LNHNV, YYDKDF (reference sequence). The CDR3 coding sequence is TGTGCCACCAGCAGAGCTCTAGCGACTAGCGGGAGGGACAATGAGCAGTTCTTC. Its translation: CATSRALATSGRDNEQFF.

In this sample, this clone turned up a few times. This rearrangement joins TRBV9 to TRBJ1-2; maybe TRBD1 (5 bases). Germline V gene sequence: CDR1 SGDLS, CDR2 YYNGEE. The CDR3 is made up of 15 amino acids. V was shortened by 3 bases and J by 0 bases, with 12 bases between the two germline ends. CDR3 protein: CASSEGTSTNYGYTF. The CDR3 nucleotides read TGTGCCAGCAGCGAGGGGACGTCCACTAACTATGGCTACACCTTC.

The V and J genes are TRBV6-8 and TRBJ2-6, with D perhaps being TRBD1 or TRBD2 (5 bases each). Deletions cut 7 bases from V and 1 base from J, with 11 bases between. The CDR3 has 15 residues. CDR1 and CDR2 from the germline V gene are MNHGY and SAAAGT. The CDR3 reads CASTERGSGANVLTF. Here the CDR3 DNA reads TGTGCCAGCACCGAGAGGGGTTCTGGGGCCAACGTCCTGACTTTC.

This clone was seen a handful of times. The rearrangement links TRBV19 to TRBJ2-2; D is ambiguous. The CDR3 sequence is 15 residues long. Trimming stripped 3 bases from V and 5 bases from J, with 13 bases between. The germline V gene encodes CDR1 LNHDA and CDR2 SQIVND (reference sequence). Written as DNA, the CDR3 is TGTGCCAGTAGTATTGACGGCTCGGGTACCGGGGAGCTGTTTTTT. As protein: CASSIDGSGTGELFF.

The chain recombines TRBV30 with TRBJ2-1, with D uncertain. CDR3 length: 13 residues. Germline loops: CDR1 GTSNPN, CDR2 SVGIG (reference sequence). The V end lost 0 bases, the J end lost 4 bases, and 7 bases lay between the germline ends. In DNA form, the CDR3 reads TGTGCCTGGAGTGTTGAACAGTACAATGAGCAGTTCTTC. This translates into CAWSVEQYNEQFF.

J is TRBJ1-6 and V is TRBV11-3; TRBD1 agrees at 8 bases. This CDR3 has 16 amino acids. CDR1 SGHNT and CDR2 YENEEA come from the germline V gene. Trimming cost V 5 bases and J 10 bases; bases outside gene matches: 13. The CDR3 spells CASSPSDRAVRSPLHF. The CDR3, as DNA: TGTGCCAGCAGCCCCTCGGACAGGGCGGTTAGATCACCCCTCCACTTT. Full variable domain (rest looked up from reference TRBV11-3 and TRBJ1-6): EAGVVQSPRYKIIEKKQPVAFWCNPISGHNTLYWYLQNLGQGPELLIRYENEEAVDDSQLPKDRFSAERLKGVDSTLKIQPAELGDSAVYLCASSPSDRAVRSPLHFGNGTRLTVT.

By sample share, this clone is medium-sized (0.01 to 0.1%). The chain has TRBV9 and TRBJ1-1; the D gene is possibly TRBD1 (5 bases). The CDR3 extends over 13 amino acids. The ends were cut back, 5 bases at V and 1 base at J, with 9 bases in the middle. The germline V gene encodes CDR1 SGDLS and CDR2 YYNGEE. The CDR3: CASRVDKNTEAFF. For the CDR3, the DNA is TGTGCCAGCAGGGTGGACAAGAACACTGAAGCTTTCTTT.

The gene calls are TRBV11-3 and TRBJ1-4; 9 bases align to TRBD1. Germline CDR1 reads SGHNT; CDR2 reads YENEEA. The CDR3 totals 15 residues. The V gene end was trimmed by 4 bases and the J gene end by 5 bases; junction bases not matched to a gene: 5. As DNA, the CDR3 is TGTGCCAGCAGCTCCGGACAGGGGAAAAATGAAAAACTGTTTTTT. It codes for CASSSGQGKNEKLFF.

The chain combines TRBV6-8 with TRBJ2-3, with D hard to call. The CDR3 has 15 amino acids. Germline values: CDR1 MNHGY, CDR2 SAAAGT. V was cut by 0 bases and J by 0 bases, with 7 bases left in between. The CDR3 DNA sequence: TGTGCCAGCAGTTACTCAGGTCCTAGCACAGATACGCAGTATTTT. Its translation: CASSYSGPSTDTQYF.

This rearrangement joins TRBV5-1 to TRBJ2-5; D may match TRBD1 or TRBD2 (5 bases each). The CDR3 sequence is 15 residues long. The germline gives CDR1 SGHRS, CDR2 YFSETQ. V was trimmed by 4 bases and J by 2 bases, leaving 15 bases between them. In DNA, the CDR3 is TGCGCCAGCAGCGCTGGGACCACGAATCAAGAGACCCAGTACTTC. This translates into CASSAGTTNQETQYF.

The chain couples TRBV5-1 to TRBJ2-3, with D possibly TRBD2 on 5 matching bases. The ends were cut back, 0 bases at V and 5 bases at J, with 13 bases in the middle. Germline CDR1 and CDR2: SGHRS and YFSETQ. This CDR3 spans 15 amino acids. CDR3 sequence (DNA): TGCGCCAGCAGCTTGGGGGGAAGTGGAGGAGATACGCAGTATTTT. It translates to CASSLGGSGGDTQYF. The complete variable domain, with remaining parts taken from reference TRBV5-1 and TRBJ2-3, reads KAGVTQTPRYLIKTRGQQVTLSCSPISGHRSVSWYQQTPGQGLQFLFEYFSETQRNKGNFPGRFSGRQFSNSRSEMNVSTLELGDSALYLCASSLGGSGGDTQYFGPGTRLTVL.

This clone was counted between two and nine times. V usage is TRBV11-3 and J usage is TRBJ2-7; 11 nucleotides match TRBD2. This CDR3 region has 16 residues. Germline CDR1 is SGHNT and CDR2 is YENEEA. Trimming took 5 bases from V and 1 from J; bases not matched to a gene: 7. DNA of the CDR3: TGTGCCAGCAGCCAACTTTGGACTAGCGGGTCCTACGAGCAGTACTTC. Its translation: CASSQLWTSGSYEQYF. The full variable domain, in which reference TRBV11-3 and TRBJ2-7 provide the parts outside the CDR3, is EAGVVQSPRYKIIEKKQPVAFWCNPISGHNTLYWYLQNLGQGPELLIRYENEEAVDDSQLPKDRFSAERLKGVDSTLKIQPAELGDSAVYLCASSQLWTSGSYEQYFGPGTRLTVT.

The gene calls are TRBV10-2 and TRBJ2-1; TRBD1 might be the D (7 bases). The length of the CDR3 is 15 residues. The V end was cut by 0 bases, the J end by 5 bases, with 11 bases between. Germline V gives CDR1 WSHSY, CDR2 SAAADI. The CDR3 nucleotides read TGCGCCAGCAGTGAGTCGGGGGGACAGCACAATGAGCAGTTCTTC. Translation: CASSESGGQHNEQFF.

The CDR3 here is CASSLQGVNTEAFF. CDR3 in DNA: TGCGCCAGCAGCTTACAGGGTGTAAACACTGAAGCTTTCTTT. The chain joins TRBV5-1 to TRBJ1-1; the D gene is possibly TRBD1 (6 bases). There are 14 residues in the CDR3. V lost 2 bases to trimming and J lost 2 bases, with 10 bases between them. Germline assignment: CDR1 SGHRS and CDR2 YFSETQ.

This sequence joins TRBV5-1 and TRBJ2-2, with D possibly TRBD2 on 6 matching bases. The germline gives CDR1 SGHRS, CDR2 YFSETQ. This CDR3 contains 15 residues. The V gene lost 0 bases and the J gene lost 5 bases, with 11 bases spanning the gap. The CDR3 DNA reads TGCGCCAGCAGCTTGGGGACGGGGAGGACCGGGGAGCTGTTTTTT. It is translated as CASSLGTGRTGELFF.